These 17 T cell receptor beta chains originate from one sample sequenced in a study of blood T cell repertoires in COVID-19 (dated by TCRdb to about 2020). Receptors were amplified or captured by the immunoSEQ multiplex PCR assay. TCRdb obtained this table from immuneACCESS and retained in-frame rearrangements with V and J assigned. These tables miss some clones; where compared with another copy, unresolved V genes account for less than half of the shortfall, and the remainder is unexplained. This sample lists about 370,000 clones; roughly 92% were detected once. Roughly 0.9% of the sample is in the top ten clones. The specimen sequenced was PBMCs or T cells enriched from blood (not recorded which). The receptors shown here come from a woman in her forties who had been exposed to COVID-19.

The genes are TRBV7-2 and TRBJ1-6; no clear D gene. The germline V gene has CDR1 SGHTA and CDR2 FQGNSA. V gave up 5 bases and J gave up 10 bases, with 18 bases separating them. The CDR3 is made up of 15 amino acids. CDR3 loop: CASSPAVLFSSPLHF. The CDR3 DNA is TGTGCCAGCAGCCCCGCTGTTCTGTTTAGCTCACCCCTCCACTTT.

In nucleotides, the CDR3 is TGTGCTAGTGGTTTGTCCGACAGGGTCGATGAAAAACTGTTTTTT. Its translation: CASGLSDRVDEKLFF. The rearrangement links TRBV12-5 to TRBJ1-4, with 7 bases matching TRBD1. The CDR3 is 15 residues long. CDR1 and CDR2 (germline): LGHNT, FRNRAP. With V trimmed by 2 bases and J by 6 bases, 6 bases remained unmatched.

The J gene is TRBJ1-6, the V gene TRBV30; 7 bases line up with TRBD1. Germline V gene lookup returns CDR1 GTSNPN and CDR2 SVGIG (reference sequence). CDR3 length equals 14 residues. The trim removed 1 base at V and 10 bases at J, leaving 7 bases unmatched. The CDR3 sequence: CAWSAGQPQSPLHF. The CDR3 DNA sequence: TGTGCCTGGAGTGCGGGACAGCCACAATCACCCCTCCACTTT.

The chain employs TRBV7-3 and TRBJ2-1; TRBD2 matches 10 bases. Per germline, CDR1 SGHTA and CDR2 FQGTGA. CDR3 length: 15 amino acids. The ends lost 5 bases at V and 6 bases at J; junction bases unmatched: 7. CDR3 DNA sequence: TGTGCCAGCAGCCAGGGGCTAGCGGGGGCCAATGAGCAGTTCTTC. This codes for CASSQGLAGANEQFF.

The CDR3 here is CASRWAGSGYNYGYTF. CDR3 bases: TGTGCCAGCCGTTGGGCAGGGAGCGGGTATAACTATGGCTACACCTTC. This rearrangement joins TRBV27 to TRBJ1-2, with a tentative D call TRBD1 (5 bases). Trimming left V 8 bases short and J 1 base short, with 20 bases between. Germline V gene lookup returns CDR1 MNHEY and CDR2 SMNVEV (reference sequence). The CDR3 runs 16 residues.

The J gene is TRBJ1-2, the V gene TRBV30, with 8 nucleotides matching TRBD1. CDR3 size: 18 residues. Germline V lookup: CDR1 GTSNPN, CDR2 SVGIG (reference sequence). Trimming took 6 bases from V and 4 from J; bases not matched to a gene: 22. Here the CDR3 reads CACLSGQAFPNGIYGYTF. CDR3 DNA sequence: TGTGCCTGTCTCTCGGGACAGGCCTTTCCGAATGGAATCTATGGCTACACCTTC.

The chain's CDR3 is CASSLRTDTQYF. The CDR3 nucleotides read TGTGCCAGCAGCCTCCGCACAGATACGCAGTATTTT. The V and J genes are TRBV7-2 and TRBJ2-3; D not certain. The CDR3 sequence is 12 residues long. Trimming shortened V by 5 bases and J by 1 base, and 4 bases separated the two germline ends. Germline assignment: CDR1 SGHTA and CDR2 FQGNSA.

J is TRBJ1-2 and V is TRBV12-3 or TRBV12-4; tentatively, D is TRBD1 (6 bases). There are 13 residues in the CDR3. Trimming pared 5 bases from V and 6 bases from J, leaving 13 bases between. The CDR3 DNA reads as TGTGCCAGCAGTCTCAGGGGAGGGAATGGCTACACCTTC. Protein sequence: CASSLRGGNGYTF.

The rearrangement uses TRBV6-5 and TRBJ2-7; TRBD2 matches at 9 bases. Germline lookup yields CDR1 MNHEY and CDR2 SVGAGI. V trimming: 7 bases; J trimming: 6 bases; junction bases outside the gene matches: 7. This CDR3 comprises 13 residues. The CDR3 sequence is CASNAGGPAEQYF. CDR3 coding DNA: TGTGCCAGCAACGCGGGAGGGCCCGCCGAGCAGTACTTC.

The rearrangement links TRBV29-1 to TRBJ2-7; 12 bases map to TRBD1. V lost 3 bases to trimming and J lost 2 bases; unmatched junction nucleotides: 2. CDR3 length equals 14 residues. Looked up from germline, CDR1 is SQVTM and CDR2 is ANQGSEA. The CDR3 DNA reads TGCAGCGTTGAGGGGACAGGGGGCGCCTACGAGCAGTACTTC. Its translation is CSVEGTGGAYEQYF.

The CDR3 coding sequence is TGTGCCAGCAGCAAAGATCCTATGGGGGGGCATTTT. As protein: CASSKDPMGGHF. This chain connects TRBV21-1 to TRBJ1-4. TRBV21-1 is termed a pseudogene. CDR3 length: 12 residues.

This chain joins TRBV18 and TRBJ2-7, with 11 bases identical to TRBD1. Germline CDR1 and CDR2: KGHSH and LQKENI. The length of the CDR3 is 15 residues. With V trimmed by 4 bases and J by 1 base, 3 bases remained unmatched. The CDR3 sequence: CASSRGTGGSYEQYF. The CDR3 bases are TGTGCCAGCTCACGCGGGACAGGGGGATCCTACGAGCAGTACTTC. The full variable domain, completed using reference TRBV18 and TRBJ2-7, is NAGVMQNPRHLVRRRGQEARLRCSPMKGHSHVYWYRQLPEEGLKFMVYLQKENIIDESGMPKERFSAEFPKEGPSILRIQQVVRGDSAAYFCASSRGTGGSYEQYFGPGTRLTVT.

This chain uses TRBV30 with TRBJ2-7; TRBD2 matches 13 bases. The junction had 12 bases not matched to a gene; V was cut back by 0 bases and J by 7 bases. CDR1 is GTSNPN, CDR2 SVGIG, per germline (reference sequence). The CDR3 extends over 17 amino acids. The CDR3, as DNA: TGTGCCTGGAGTGTACAGACCGCGACTAGCGGGAGGCGGGAGCAGTACTTC. Translation gives CAWSVQTATSGRREQYF.

The gene calls are TRBV3-1 (or the pseudogene TRBV3-2) and TRBJ2-1; 11 positions agree with TRBD2. Germline values: CDR1 LGHDT, CDR2 YNNKEL (reference sequence). The CDR3 runs 16 residues. The J segment lost 16 bases and the V segment lost 6 bases, leaving 20 bases of the junction unmatched. CDR3 sequence reads: CASSPRIGLAGFLRFF. The CDR3 DNA reads as TGTGCCAGCAGTCCCCGCATAGGACTAGCGGGCTTCTTGAGATTCTTC.

The chain has TRBV10-2 and TRBJ1-5; the D is unclear. Germline V gene data show CDR1 as WSHSY and CDR2 as SAAADI. Trimming pared 7 bases from V and 7 bases from J, leaving 14 bases between. This CDR3 has 13 residues. The CDR3 sequence is CASTTDFRQPQHF. The CDR3 coding sequence is TGCGCCAGCACTACGGACTTCCGGCAGCCCCAGCATTTT.

The sample holds one count of this clone. This chain connects TRBV2 to TRBJ1-5; 8 bases are shared with TRBD1. CDR1 is SNHLY, CDR2 FYNNEI, per germline. J lost 4 bases, V lost 4 bases, and 9 bases had no gene match. The CDR3 runs to 16 residues. CDR3 DNA: TGTGCCAGCAGTGGGGGACAGGTCGGCGAAAATCAGCCCCAGCATTTT. This encodes CASSGGQVGENQPQHF.

The chain employs TRBV7-6 and TRBJ2-5; 9 nucleotides match TRBD2. V lost 1 base to trimming and J lost 5 bases; unmatched junction nucleotides: 8. This CDR3 is 16 amino acids long. The V gene's germline CDR1 is SGHVS and CDR2 FNYEAQ. Here the CDR3 reads CASSLELAGTVETQYF. Written as DNA, the CDR3 is TGTGCCAGCAGCTTAGAGCTAGCGGGAACCGTGGAGACCCAGTACTTC.